This T cell receptor (beta chain) is from a study of T cells after yellow fever vaccination. Turning to this clonotype: Its antigen is unknown.

Researchers made TCR cDNA using 5'RACE template switching, and this step added a universal primer site and UMIs. In TCRdb, the 5' RACE reads were re-called with MiXCR into one record per CDR3 protein. The data contain 150,000 to 200,000 distinct CDR3 sequences, approximately 10% of them seen just once; the ten biggest clones take up 35% to 45%. With 0 bases removed from V and 7 bases from J, the gap between germline ends came to 15 bases. Germline V gives CDR1 PRHDT, CDR2 FYEKMQ (reference sequence). The CDR3 loop spans 15 amino acids. Study-level results: Detected again after the booster were most primary-vaccination clones, at 95% to 97% CD4 and about 90% CD8. Abundant clonotypes from the bulk population could have been carried over as contaminants into FACS-sorted repertoires.

The sequence was collected from a man between 18 and 35 years old who received the YFV17D yellow fever vaccine. Material: CD8+ T cells sorted from PBMCs, obtained 15 days after the yellow fever booster vaccination. The chain recombines TRBV13 with TRBJ1-1, with D possibly being TRBD1 (5 bases). As DNA, the CDR3 is TGTGCCAGCAGCTTAGGCTATAGGATGGGGGTTGAAGCTTTCTTT. Translating it yields CASSLGYRMGVEAFF.